The sample holds a few counts of the clone carrying this T cell receptor beta chain. What it binds is unknown. This sample was taken from a study of response to subunit inactivated influenza vaccine. The study's findings and limits: Authors suggested few new T cells are recruited by each seasonal influenza vaccination.

In TCRdb, the RT-PCR reads were re-called with MiXCR into one record per CDR3 protein. The sample contains under 950,000 distinct CDR3 sequences, around 20% of which appear only once. The sequences come from PBMCs from blood, collected around 5 days after vaccination. The sequence was collected from a man aged 50-59 years who received an inactivated influenza vaccine.

The CDR3 protein is CASSYSRRGEVSYEQYF. In DNA, the CDR3 is TGTGCCAGCAGTTACTCGAGGAGGGGTGAGGTGTCCTACGAGCAGTACTTC. V usage is TRBV6-2 or TRBV6-3 and J usage is TRBJ2-7, with D possibly TRBD2 on 6 matching bases. Trimming cost V 0 bases and J 1 base, with 16 bases left between them. The CDR3 has 17 amino acids. Germline V gene lookup returns CDR1 MNHEY and CDR2 SVGEGT.